The 32 T cell receptor beta chains below were found in one sample sequenced in a study of blood T cell repertoires in COVID-19 (dated by TCRdb to the early 2020s). Receptor amplification or capture employed the immunoSEQ multiplex PCR assay. Not all clones reach the TCRdb copy of this immuneACCESS table, which keeps in-frame sequences only. Checked studies attribute under half of the gap to unresolved V genes and leave the rest unexplained. This sample lists under 40,000 clones; about 89% were detected once. The ten largest clones add up to about 6.5% of the sample. Sequenced sample: peripheral blood. Receptor source: a human donor in a cohort sampled during active COVID-19.

This sequence joins TRBV5-6 and TRBJ1-2; D ambiguous. Germline lookup yields CDR1 SGHDT and CDR2 YYEEEE. CDR3 length: 15 amino acids. Between the trimmed V and J ends, which lost 0 bases and 0 bases, there was a span of 9 bases. CDR3 coding DNA: TGTGCCAGCAGCTTGGGCCTCGGTGCTAACTATGGCTACACCTTC. This sequence encodes CASSLGLGANYGYTF.

CDR3 sequence: CSVGGESNQPQHF. The CDR3 coding sequence is TGCAGCGTTGGGGGGGAGAGCAATCAGCCCCAGCATTTT. This sequence joins TRBV29-1 and TRBJ1-5, with D tentatively TRBD1 (5 bases). CDR3 length: 13 amino acids. Germline CDR1 is SQVTM and CDR2 is ANQGSEA. Trimming removed 4 bases at V and 1 base at J, with 8 bases between.

V usage is TRBV7-2 and J usage is TRBJ2-3; possibly TRBD2 for D (6 bases). This CDR3 comprises 14 residues. The germline V gene has CDR1 SGHTA and CDR2 FQGNSA. V was cut by 3 bases and J by 2 bases, with 9 bases left in between. DNA for the CDR3: TGTGCCAGCAGCTTTCGGGGGACCACAGATACGCAGTATTTT. Translating it yields CASSFRGTTDTQYF.

The chain combines TRBV18 with TRBJ1-1, with D possibly TRBD1 on 6 matching bases. This CDR3 contains 14 residues. Germline CDR1 reads KGHSH; CDR2 reads LQKENI. V lost 4 bases to trimming and J lost 1 base, with 10 bases between them. For the CDR3, the DNA is TGTGCCAGCTCACGGCCGACAGGGAACACTGAAGCTTTCTTT. Its translation: CASSRPTGNTEAFF.

The chain employs TRBV18 and TRBJ1-6; unclear D gene. Between the trimmed V and J ends, which lost 3 bases and 10 bases, there was a span of 16 bases. The CDR3 contains 15 residues. CDR1 is KGHSH, CDR2 LQKENI, per germline. As DNA, the CDR3 is TGTGCCAGCTCACCGGGCTCCGGAATTCAGTCACCCCTCCACTTT. Amino acids: CASSPGSGIQSPLHF. The full variable domain, completed using reference TRBV18 and TRBJ1-6, is NAGVMQNPRHLVRRRGQEARLRCSPMKGHSHVYWYRQLPEEGLKFMVYLQKENIIDESGMPKERFSAEFPKEGPSILRIQQVVRGDSAAYFCASSPGSGIQSPLHFGNGTRLTVT.

The chain couples TRBV7-9 to TRBJ2-7; 7 bases line up with TRBD2. The V gene end was trimmed by 4 bases and the J gene end by 3 bases; junction bases not matched to a gene: 9. CDR3 length: 15 amino acids. The germline V gene has CDR1 SEHNR and CDR2 FQNEAQ (reference sequence). In DNA, the CDR3 is TGTGCCAGCAGCTCGGGGCCGGCTAGCGGCTACGAGCAGTACTTC. Its protein is CASSSGPASGYEQYF.

This clone was counted a few times. CDR3 nucleotide sequence: TGTGCCAGCAGCCCCGGCAAGGGGAAGGGTCAGCCCCAGCATTTT. This sequence encodes CASSPGKGKGQPQHF. The chain uses TRBV11-3 and TRBJ1-5, with TRBD1 as a possible D gene (5 bases). The germline CDR1 and CDR2 sequences are SGHNT and YENEEA. The CDR3 covers 15 residues. The ends were cut back, 5 bases at V and 6 bases at J, with 17 bases in the middle.

The gene calls are TRBV28 and TRBJ2-7; D is possibly TRBD2 (6 bases). V gave up 7 bases and J gave up 8 bases, with 21 bases separating them. Germline CDR1 reads MDHEN; CDR2 reads SYDVKM. CDR3 length: 14 residues. The CDR3 reads CASNRGTDSKKQYF. The CDR3 region has the DNA TGTGCCAGCAATCGCGGGACCGACAGTAAGAAGCAGTACTTC.

The rearrangement uses TRBV5-1 and TRBJ1-5; TRBD1 aligns across 8 bases. The CDR3 contains 15 residues. V shed 4 bases and J 4 bases; nucleotides not matched to a gene: 7. In germline, CDR1 is SGHRS, CDR2 YFSETQ. The CDR3 DNA is TGCGCCAGCAGCCCGACAGGGGTAAGGAATCAGCCCCAGCATTTT. It encodes CASSPTGVRNQPQHF. Supplemented by reference TRBV5-1 and TRBJ1-5, the full variable domain reads KAGVTQTPRYLIKTRGQQVTLSCSPISGHRSVSWYQQTPGQGLQFLFEYFSETQRNKGNFPGRFSGRQFSNSRSEMNVSTLELGDSALYLCASSPTGVRNQPQHFGDGTRLSIL.

The chain couples TRBV5-1 to TRBJ1-5; D unresolved. Germline V lookup: CDR1 SGHRS, CDR2 YFSETQ. CDR3 size: 15 residues. Trimming shortened V by 0 bases and J by 2 bases, and 9 bases separated the two germline ends. The CDR3 bases are TGCGCCAGCAGCTTGGGCCCGGAGGGCAATCAGCCCCAGCATTTT. This encodes CASSLGPEGNQPQHF.

This sequence joins TRBV19 and TRBJ2-7, with 8 bases lining up with TRBD1. The CDR3 sequence is 14 residues long. Germline CDR1 LNHDA, CDR2 SQIVND (reference sequence). Germline trimming cut 5 bases from V and 6 bases from J; bases unmatched to any gene: 9. The CDR3 DNA follows: TGTGCCAGTAGTCCCGGGTTGACAGGGGCCGAGCAGTACTTC. It yields the protein CASSPGLTGAEQYF.

V usage is TRBV5-1 and J usage is TRBJ2-1; no firm D call. This CDR3 comprises 12 residues. Deletions cut 1 base from V and 4 bases from J, with 3 bases between. The germline V gene encodes CDR1 SGHRS and CDR2 YFSETQ. CDR3 protein: CASSLQYNEQFF. The CDR3 DNA sequence: TGCGCCAGCAGCTTGCAGTACAATGAGCAGTTCTTC.

CDR3 residues: CASSGGYSGTDTQYF. The CDR3 nucleotides are TGTGCCAGCTCGGGAGGGTACTCTGGCACAGATACGCAGTATTTT. The chain is built from TRBV7-9 and TRBJ2-3; 8 nucleotides match TRBD2. V lost 8 bases and J lost 1; bases outside the gene matches: 8. Germline CDR1 reads SEHNR; CDR2 reads FQNEAQ (reference sequence). The CDR3 length is 15 residues. Full variable domain (outside the CDR3, taken from reference TRBV7-9 and TRBJ2-3): DTGVSQNPRHKITKRGQNVTFRCDPISEHNRLYWYRQTLGQGPEFLTYFQNEAQLEKSRLLSDRFSAERPKGSFSTLEIQRTEQGDSAMYLCASSGGYSGTDTQYFGPGTRLTVL.

The V gene is TRBV6-1, the J gene TRBJ1-1, with 7 bases fitting TRBD1. The ends lost 1 base at V and 4 bases at J; junction bases unmatched: 9. There are 16 residues in the CDR3. Per germline, CDR1 MNHNS and CDR2 SASEGT. The CDR3 sequence: CASSEVMTGRRTEAFF. The CDR3 DNA reads TGTGCCAGCAGTGAAGTTATGACAGGGAGGCGCACTGAAGCTTTCTTT.

The J gene is TRBJ1-4, the V gene TRBV19; weak D call: TRBD1 (5 bases). There are 16 residues in the CDR3. V was trimmed by 4 bases and J by 4 bases, leaving 16 bases between them. Germline CDR1 reads LNHDA; CDR2 reads SQIVND (reference sequence). The CDR3 sequence: CASSNPAQGLNEKLFF. CDR3 in DNA: TGTGCCAGTAGTAACCCTGCCCAGGGCCTTAATGAAAAACTGTTTTTT. The full variable domain, in which reference TRBV19 and TRBJ1-4 provide the parts outside the CDR3, is DGGITQSPKYLFRKEGQNVTLSCEQNLNHDAMYWYRQDPGQGLRLIYYSQIVNDFQKGDIAEGYSVSREKKESFPLTVTSAQKNPTAFYLCASSNPAQGLNEKLFFGSGTQLSVL.

The chain uses TRBV7-2 and TRBJ2-3; 12 bases fit TRBD2. The V and J ends lost 2 bases and 5 bases, in that order; junction bases with no gene match: 8. CDR3 length: 17 amino acids. Germline-derived CDR1 and CDR2 are SGHTA and FQGNSA. CDR3 sequence reads: CASSLRSASGREDTQYF. The CDR3 bases are TGTGCCAGCAGCTTAAGGTCAGCTAGCGGGAGGGAAGATACGCAGTATTTT.

The V and J genes are TRBV19 and TRBJ2-7; TRBD1 is a possible D gene (6 bases). This CDR3 comprises 13 residues. V was trimmed by 4 bases and J by 6 bases, leaving 13 bases between them. The germline V gene encodes CDR1 LNHDA and CDR2 SQIVND (reference sequence). CDR3 in DNA: TGTGCCAGTAGTAATACAGGGTCCGCCGAGCAGTACTTC. Translation gives CASSNTGSAEQYF.

This clone was picked up one time. This sequence joins TRBV11-2 and TRBJ1-2; D is undetermined. V was cut by 1 base and J by 1 base, with 7 bases left in between. CDR3 size: 14 residues. Germline values: CDR1 SGHAT, CDR2 FQNNGV. The DNA of the CDR3 is TGTGCCAGCAGCTTAGGAGGAATTAACTATGGCTACACCTTC. It yields the protein CASSLGGINYGYTF.

The chain is built from TRBV28 and TRBJ2-7, with TRBD2 matching 13 bases. J was trimmed by 0 bases and V by 5 bases; bases with no gene match: 4. CDR1 and CDR2 from the germline V gene are MDHEN and SYDVKM. The CDR3 sequence is 16 residues long. CDR3 sequence reads: CASSARTSGSSYEQYF. The CDR3 DNA sequence: TGTGCCAGCAGTGCCCGGACTAGCGGGAGCTCCTACGAGCAGTACTTC.

The chain uses TRBV9 and TRBJ2-7; 7 positions match TRBD1. V lost 5 bases to trimming and J lost 5 bases; unmatched junction nucleotides: 13. This CDR3 is 15 amino acids long. Germline CDR1 is SGDLS and CDR2 is YYNGEE. DNA of the CDR3: TGTGCCAGCAGTCCTCAGACAGGGAAAAATGACGAGCAGTACTTC. It codes for CASSPQTGKNDEQYF.

V usage is TRBV11-2 and J usage is TRBJ2-1, with D perhaps matching TRBD2 (5 bases). V was trimmed by 0 bases and J by 4 bases, leaving 13 bases between them. Germline values: CDR1 SGHAT, CDR2 FQNNGV. The CDR3 has 16 residues. The CDR3 loop is CASSLDRGQSYNEQFF. CDR3 DNA: TGTGCCAGCAGCTTAGATAGAGGGCAGAGTTACAATGAGCAGTTCTTC.

This chain links TRBV5-1 with TRBJ1-4, with D tentatively TRBD1 (6 bases). V was trimmed by 5 bases and J by 4 bases, leaving 12 bases between them. The CDR3 loop spans 14 amino acids. Germline loops: CDR1 SGHRS, CDR2 YFSETQ. In DNA form, the CDR3 reads TGCGCCAGCAGACCTGGGACACATAATGAAAAACTGTTTTTT. It codes for CASRPGTHNEKLFF.

This chain joins TRBV12-3 or TRBV12-4 and TRBJ2-1; D is undetermined. V lost 3 bases and J lost 5, with 5 bases in between. This CDR3 comprises 12 residues. CDR3 region: CASSFQDNEQFF. The CDR3, as DNA: TGTGCCAGCAGTTTTCAGGACAATGAGCAGTTCTTC.

The rearrangement links TRBV19 to TRBJ1-4, with 8 bases fitting TRBD1. With 7 bases clipped from V and 7 bases from J, the junction kept 8 bases outside the gene matches. CDR1 and CDR2 from the germline V gene are LNHDA and SQIVND (reference sequence). The CDR3 consists of 14 residues. The CDR3 reads CASTLDRVGEKLFF. In nucleotides, the CDR3 is TGTGCCAGTACCCTGGACAGGGTTGGTGAAAAACTGTTTTTT.

This chain links TRBV27 with TRBJ2-7, with D maybe TRBD1 (6 bases). CDR1 is MNHEY and CDR2 is SMNVEV in the germline V gene (reference sequence). The V end was cut by 6 bases, the J end by 2 bases, with 14 bases between. The CDR3 extends over 14 amino acids. The CDR3 sequence: CASRPRQATYEQYF. The DNA for the CDR3 is TGTGCCAGCAGACCAAGACAGGCCACCTACGAGCAGTACTTC.

This clone is termed medium-sized. The chain carries TRBV6-4 and TRBJ2-3, with a weak D call TRBD2 (6 bases). The germline V gene has CDR1 MRHNA and CDR2 SNTAGT. CDR3 size: 16 residues. V lost 0 bases and J 3 bases, leaving 13 bases between the germline ends. CDR3 bases: TGTGCCAGCAGTGACTCGCCGGGAGAGGGTACAGATACGCAGTATTTT. This gives the protein CASSDSPGEGTDTQYF.

The chain combines TRBV12-3 or TRBV12-4 with TRBJ1-2, with 9 nucleotides matching TRBD1. Germline trimming cut 5 bases from V and 7 bases from J; bases unmatched to any gene: 5. The CDR3 has 13 amino acids. CDR3 coding DNA: TGTGCCAGCAGTACAGGGGGCAAGGGTGGCTACACCTTC. Amino acid sequence: CASSTGGKGGYTF.

The rearrangement links TRBV7-8 to TRBJ2-3; 8 bases align to TRBD2. This CDR3 comprises 15 residues. Trimming took 1 base from V and 1 from J; bases not matched to a gene: 1. Germline values: CDR1 SGHVS, CDR2 FQNEAQ. The CDR3, as DNA: TGTGCCAGCAGCTTAGAGACTAGCGGCACAGATACGCAGTATTTT. It encodes CASSLETSGTDTQYF.

V usage is TRBV2 and J usage is TRBJ1-2; 11 nucleotides agree with TRBD1. This CDR3 contains 15 residues. V trimming: 4 bases; J trimming: 7 bases; junction bases outside the gene matches: 8. Germline V lookup: CDR1 SNHLY, CDR2 FYNNEI. This chain's CDR3 is CASSGAGTGGSGYTF. CDR3 DNA sequence: TGTGCCAGCAGTGGTGCGGGGACAGGGGGTAGTGGCTACACCTTC.

The chain recombines TRBV29-1 with TRBJ2-3, with D possibly TRBD2 on 5 matching bases. CDR1 SQVTM and CDR2 ANQGSEA come from the germline V gene. The CDR3 totals 16 residues. Trimming removed 3 bases from V and 0 bases from J, with 16 bases in between. The CDR3 DNA follows: TGCAGCGTTGATTCTACGCCGGGGTCTAGCACAGATACGCAGTATTTT. Translated, it gives CSVDSTPGSSTDTQYF.

The chain couples TRBV6-1 to TRBJ2-1; TRBD1 aligns across 11 bases. This CDR3 spans 14 amino acids. CDR1 MNHNS and CDR2 SASEGT come from the germline V gene. V lost 3 bases to trimming and J lost 6 bases; unmatched junction nucleotides: 1. The CDR3 bases are TGTGCCAGCAGTGAGGACAGGGGGCGCAATGAGCAGTTCTTC. The encoded protein is CASSEDRGRNEQFF.

The chain links TRBV10-3 to TRBJ1-4, with 10 bases fitting TRBD1. Germline V gives CDR1 ENHRY, CDR2 SYGVKD. Trimming cost V 3 bases and J 7 bases; bases outside gene matches: 5. There are 15 residues in the CDR3. CDR3 nucleotide sequence: TGTGCCATCAGTGAAAGGACAGGGGGTAGTGAAAAACTGTTTTTT. This gives the protein CAISERTGGSEKLFF.